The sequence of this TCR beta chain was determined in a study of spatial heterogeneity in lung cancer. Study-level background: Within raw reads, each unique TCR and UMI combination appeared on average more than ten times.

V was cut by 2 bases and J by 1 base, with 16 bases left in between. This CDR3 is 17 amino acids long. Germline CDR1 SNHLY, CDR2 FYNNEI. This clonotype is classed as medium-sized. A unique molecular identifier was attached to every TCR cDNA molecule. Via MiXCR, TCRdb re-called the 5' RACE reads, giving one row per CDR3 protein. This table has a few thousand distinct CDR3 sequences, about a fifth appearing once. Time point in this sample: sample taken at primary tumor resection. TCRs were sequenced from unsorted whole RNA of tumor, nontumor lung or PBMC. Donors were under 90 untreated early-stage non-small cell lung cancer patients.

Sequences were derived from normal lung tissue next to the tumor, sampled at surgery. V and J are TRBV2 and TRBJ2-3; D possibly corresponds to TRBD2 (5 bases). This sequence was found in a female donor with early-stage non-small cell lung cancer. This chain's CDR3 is CASSETRAGGGTDTQYF. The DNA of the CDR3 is TGTGCCAGCAGTGAAACTAGGGCAGGTGGTGGCACAGATACGCAGTATTTT.